This entry features one T cell receptor beta chain sequence. Its antigen remains unknown. Germline CDR1 SQVTM, CDR2 ANQGSEA. V lost 4 bases to trimming and J lost 4 bases; unmatched junction nucleotides: 4. This CDR3 is built from 14 residues. This sample stems from a study of cytomegalovirus exposure and HLA in healthy donors. Study-wide results and limits: In a later analysis, HLA-associated beta chains showed higher expansion and lower generation probabilities than comparable chains. An assumption of roughly uniform sequencing depth across donors underlay the presence/absence analyses.

Vbeta (60) and Jbeta (13) primers were used in the PCR. Assay: immunoSEQ multiplex PCR; the TCRdb copy retains only in-frame clones and omits some. The profile covers 150,000 to 200,000 clones, with around 78% appearing a single time and approximately 14% taken by the ten largest. The rearrangement links TRBV29-1 to TRBJ2-1; TRBD2 aligns across 10 bases. The sample consisted of PBMCs. The clonotype was recovered from a woman in her twenties or thirties in good health and CMV-seropositive. CDR3 coding DNA: TGCAGCGTTGGGGTAGCGGGGGGTTACAATGAGCAGTTCTTC. Amino acid sequence: CSVGVAGGYNEQFF.